These 5 T cell receptor beta chains came from one sample sequenced in a study of Ad26.COV2.S vaccination and SARS-CoV-2 variants. The assay was immunoSEQ multiplex PCR, and TCRdb's table has in-frame clones only and misses some. The sample lists approximately 340,000 clones; approximately 90% were seen once. The sequenced sample was peripheral blood, obtained after recovery from COVID-19. The origin of the receptors is a human donor who had recovered from COVID-19.

This clone was seen a single time. This CDR3 is CASSGRISGNTIYF. The CDR3 DNA reads as TGTGCCAGCAGTGGCAGGATCTCTGGAAACACCATATATTTT. The rearrangement links TRBV2 to TRBJ1-3; D is uncertain. The CDR3 covers 14 residues. Germline V gene sequence: CDR1 SNHLY, CDR2 FYNNEI. The V and J ends lost 4 bases and 0 bases respectively, with 7 bases between them.

This sequence joins TRBV6-1 and TRBJ2-7; no clear D gene. This CDR3 comprises 14 residues. V gave up 0 bases and J gave up 3 bases, with 9 bases separating them. Germline loops: CDR1 MNHNS, CDR2 SASEGT. The CDR3 nucleotides read TGTGCCAGCAGTGAAGCGTGGAGCCGCTACGAGCAGTACTTC. Encoded protein: CASSEAWSRYEQYF.

This clone has just a few counts. V gene TRBV19 combines with J gene TRBJ1-5; TRBD1 agrees at 8 bases. The CDR3 extends over 14 amino acids. V lost 4 bases, J lost 7 bases, and 6 bases stayed unmatched. In germline, CDR1 is LNHDA, CDR2 SQIVND (reference sequence). The CDR3 region is CASSSRGRDQPQHF. Written as DNA, the CDR3 is TGTGCCAGTAGTAGCAGGGGGCGGGACCAGCCCCAGCATTTT.

The chain is built from TRBV4-3 and TRBJ2-7; D gene ambiguous. Trimming stripped 1 base from V and 3 bases from J, with 13 bases between. Per germline, CDR1 LGHNA and CDR2 YSLEER. The CDR3 totals 15 residues. The CDR3 bases are TGCGCCAGCAGCCAAGGTCGGGTGGGGATCTACGAGCAGTACTTC. It yields the protein CASSQGRVGIYEQYF.

This clone was found a few times. CDR3 in amino acids: CASSLAQGHQPQHF. The DNA of the CDR3 is TGTGCCAGCAGCTTGGCTCAGGGGCATCAGCCCCAGCATTTT. The chain has TRBV5-6 and TRBJ1-5; D perhaps matches TRBD1 (6 bases). Germline values: CDR1 SGHDT, CDR2 YYEEEE. Trimming took off 0 bases at V and 5 bases at J, with 9 bases between the two ends. This CDR3 is 14 amino acids long.